These 4 T cell receptor beta chains originate from one sample sequenced in a study of T cells after yellow fever vaccination. TCRdb re-called the 5' RACE reads through MiXCR, storing one row per CDR3 protein. Altogether under 15,000 distinct CDR3 sequences are present, under 7.5% being singletons, with the ten largest covering about 1.6%. The sample consisted of PBMCs, either bulk or a sorted T-cell subset (CD4+, CD8+, memory, or dextramer-sorted; not recorded which), taken on the day of the yellow fever booster vaccination. The receptor set was obtained from a man aged 18 to 29 who received the YFV17D yellow fever vaccine.

This clonotype was observed many times. The chain employs TRBV12-3 or TRBV12-4 and TRBJ1-5; no firm D call. The CDR3 loop spans 14 amino acids. The V and J ends lost 2 bases and 2 bases respectively, with 7 bases between them. The chain's CDR3 is CASSLPGGNQPQHF. The CDR3 DNA reads TGTGCCAGCAGTTTACCCGGGGGCAATCAGCCCCAGCATTTT.

In its sample, this clonotype was seen a few times. This clone may be a read error of a much larger clone one base away. This sequence joins TRBV12-3 or TRBV12-4 and TRBJ1-1; D gene unclear. The CDR3 has 13 residues. Trimming removed 4 bases at V and 4 bases at J, with 10 bases between. Here the CDR3 reads CASSSQLGTEAFF. CDR3 coding DNA: TGTGCCAGCAGTTCCCAACTGGGCACTGAAGCTTTCTTT.

There are many counts of this clonotype. The chain has TRBV20-1 and TRBJ1-5; maybe TRBD1 (6 bases). Germline V gene lookup returns CDR1 DFQATT and CDR2 SNEGSKA (reference sequence). The CDR3 covers 12 residues. V lost 3 bases and J 7 bases, leaving 10 bases between the germline ends. In DNA, the CDR3 is TGCAGTGCTAGGGACAGCGGACAGCCCCAGCATTTT. This sequence encodes CSARDSGQPQHF.

Regarding this clonotype: A much larger clone differs by one base, so this may be a read error. CDR3 residues: CASSGDGISYEQYF. In DNA, the CDR3 is TGTGCCAGCAGTGGAGACGGAATCTCCTACGAGCAGTACTTC. The chain recombines TRBV6-1 with TRBJ2-7; D is unresolved. Trimming cost V 4 bases and J 0 bases, with 10 bases left between them. This CDR3 spans 14 amino acids. CDR1 and CDR2 from the germline V gene are MNHNS and SASEGT.